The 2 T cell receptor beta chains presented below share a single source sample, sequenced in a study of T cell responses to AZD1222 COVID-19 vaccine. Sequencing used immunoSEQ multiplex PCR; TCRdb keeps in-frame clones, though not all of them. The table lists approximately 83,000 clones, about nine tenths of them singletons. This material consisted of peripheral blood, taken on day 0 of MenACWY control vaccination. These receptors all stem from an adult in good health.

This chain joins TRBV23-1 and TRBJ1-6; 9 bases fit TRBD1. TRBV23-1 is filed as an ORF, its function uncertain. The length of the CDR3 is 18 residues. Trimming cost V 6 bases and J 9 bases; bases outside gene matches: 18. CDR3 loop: CASSRSGTGKCNGSPLHF. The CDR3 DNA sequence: TGCGCCAGCAGCCGTTCCGGGACAGGGAAGTGCAATGGTTCACCCCTCCACTTT.

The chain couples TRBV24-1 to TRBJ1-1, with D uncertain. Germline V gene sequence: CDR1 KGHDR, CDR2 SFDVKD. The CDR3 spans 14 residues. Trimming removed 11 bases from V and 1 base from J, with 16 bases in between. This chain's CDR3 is CASPFGRGNTEAFF. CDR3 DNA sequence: TGTGCCAGCCCCTTCGGGCGGGGGAACACTGAAGCTTTCTTT.